The rows below give T cell receptor beta chains drawn from one sample of a study of T cells in Graves' hyperthyroidism and ophthalmopathy. TCRdb fed the multiplex PCR reads into MiXCR, producing one record per CDR3 protein. The sample carries 300,000 to 350,000 distinct CDR3 sequences, approximately 15% recorded once. Source material: blood. The receptors shown here come from a man younger than 40 with Graves' hyperthyroidism. Both conserved end residues are part of each CDR3. A D gene is named only where the DNA matches it firmly.

16	TRBV13	TRBJ2-2	.	CASSFGTITSAGELFF
16	TRBV20-1	TRBJ2-1	TRBD2	CSAKTRLGTSYNEQFF
15	TRBV18	TRBJ1-4	TRBD1	CASSIQTGLGEKLFF
14	TRBV20-1	TRBJ2-7	TRBD2	CSARLAGPLYEQYF
15	TRBV13	TRBJ1-1	.	CASISRGNFNTEAFF
14	TRBV15	TRBJ1-2	.	CATSRDTSEAGYTF
14	TRBV20-1	TRBJ2-5	.	CSARGSAEHVAQYF
15	TRBV5-1	TRBJ1-2	TRBD1	CASSLVARQGGGYTF
15	TRBV11-1	TRBJ2-1	TRBD2	CASTVAGVGANEQFF
14	TRBV11-2	TRBJ2-7	.	CASAGSRGSYEQYF
15	TRBV12-3/TRBV12-4	TRBJ2-7	TRBD1	CASGRPGQGANEQYF
16	TRBV30	TRBJ2-3	.	CAWSVLAMGGTDTQYF
14	TRBV12-3/TRBV12-4	TRBJ2-2	TRBD1	CASSPGQATGELFF
13	TRBV12-3/TRBV12-4	TRBJ1-2	.	CASSGALSLRYTF
18	TRBV27	TRBJ1-2	TRBD1	CASSPQIGGTGENYGYTF
11	TRBV6-6	TRBJ1-1	.	CASSYRGRAFF
14	TRBV27	TRBJ1-1	TRBD1	CASNLQTGMGGAFF
15	TRBV28	TRBJ1-5	.	CASSPAGMSNQPQHF
13	TRBV25-1	TRBJ2-2	.	CASTPLGAGELFF
14	TRBV30	TRBJ1-2	.	CACSGTRANYGYTF
13	TRBV6-1	TRBJ2-5	TRBD2	CASSGLVMETQYF
18	TRBV11-2	TRBJ1-3	TRBD1	CASSHTTASGGVGNTVYF
14	TRBV30	TRBJ2-1	TRBD1	CAWAYGTGYAEQFF
14	TRBV6-1	TRBJ2-5	.	CASSPEGIGETQYF
16	TRBV10-3	TRBJ1-2	TRBD1	CAIPNQGAGPNYGYTF
12	TRBV28	TRBJ2-7	TRBD2	CASSLLGGEQYF